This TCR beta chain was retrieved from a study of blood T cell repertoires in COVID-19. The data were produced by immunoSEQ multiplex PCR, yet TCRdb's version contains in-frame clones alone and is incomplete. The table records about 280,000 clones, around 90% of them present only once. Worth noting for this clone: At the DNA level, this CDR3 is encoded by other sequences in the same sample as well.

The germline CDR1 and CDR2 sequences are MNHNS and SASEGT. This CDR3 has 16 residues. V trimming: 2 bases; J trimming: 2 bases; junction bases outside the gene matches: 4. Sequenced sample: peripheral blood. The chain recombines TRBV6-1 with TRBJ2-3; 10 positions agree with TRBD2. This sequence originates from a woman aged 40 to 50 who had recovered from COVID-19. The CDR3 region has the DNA TGTGCCAGCAGTGAATTAGCGGGAGGCTCCACAGATACGCAGTATTTT. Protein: CASSELAGGSTDTQYF.